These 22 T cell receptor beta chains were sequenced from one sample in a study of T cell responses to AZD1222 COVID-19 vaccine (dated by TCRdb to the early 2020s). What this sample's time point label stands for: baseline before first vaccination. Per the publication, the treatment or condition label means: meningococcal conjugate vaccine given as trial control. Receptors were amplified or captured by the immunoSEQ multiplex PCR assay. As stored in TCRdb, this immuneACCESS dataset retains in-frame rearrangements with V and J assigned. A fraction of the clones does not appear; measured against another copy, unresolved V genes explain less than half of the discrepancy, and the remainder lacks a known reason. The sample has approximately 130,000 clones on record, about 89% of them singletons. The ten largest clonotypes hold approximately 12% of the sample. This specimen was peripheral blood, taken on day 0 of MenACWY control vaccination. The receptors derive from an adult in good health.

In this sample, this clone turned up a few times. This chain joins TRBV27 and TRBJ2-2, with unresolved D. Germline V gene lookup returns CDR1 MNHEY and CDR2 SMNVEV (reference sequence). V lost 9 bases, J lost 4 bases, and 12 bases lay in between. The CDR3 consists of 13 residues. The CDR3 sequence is CASHNRVTGELFF. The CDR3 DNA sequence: TGTGCCAGTCATAACCGCGTCACCGGGGAGCTGTTTTTT.

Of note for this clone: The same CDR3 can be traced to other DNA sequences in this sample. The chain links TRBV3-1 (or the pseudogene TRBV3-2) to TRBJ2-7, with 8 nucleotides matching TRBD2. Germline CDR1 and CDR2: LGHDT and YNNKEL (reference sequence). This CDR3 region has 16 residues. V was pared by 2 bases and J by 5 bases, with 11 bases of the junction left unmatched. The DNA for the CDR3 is TGTGCCAGCAGCCAAACCGCCAGCGGGAGACGGAACGAGCAGTACTTC. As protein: CASSQTASGRRNEQYF.

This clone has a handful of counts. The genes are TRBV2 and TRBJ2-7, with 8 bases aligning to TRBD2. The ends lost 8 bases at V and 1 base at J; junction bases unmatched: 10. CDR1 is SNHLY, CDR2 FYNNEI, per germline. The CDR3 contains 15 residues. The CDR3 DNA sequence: TGTGCCAGCTCAAGGGCAGCGGGGGTGTCCTACGAGCAGTACTTC. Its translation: CASSRAAGVSYEQYF.

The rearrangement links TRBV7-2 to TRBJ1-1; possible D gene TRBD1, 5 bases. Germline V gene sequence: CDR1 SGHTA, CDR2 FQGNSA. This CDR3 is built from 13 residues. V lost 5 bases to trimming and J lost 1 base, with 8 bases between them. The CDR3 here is CASSIDRNTEAFF. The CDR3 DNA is TGTGCCAGCAGCATCGACAGGAACACTGAAGCTTTCTTT.

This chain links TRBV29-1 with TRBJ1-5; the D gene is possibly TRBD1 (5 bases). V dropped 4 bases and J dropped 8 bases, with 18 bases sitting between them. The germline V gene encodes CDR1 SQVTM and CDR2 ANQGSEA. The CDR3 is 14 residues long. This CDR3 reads CSVGGIDTQEPQHF. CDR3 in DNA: TGCAGCGTTGGGGGGATAGATACCCAGGAGCCCCAGCATTTT.

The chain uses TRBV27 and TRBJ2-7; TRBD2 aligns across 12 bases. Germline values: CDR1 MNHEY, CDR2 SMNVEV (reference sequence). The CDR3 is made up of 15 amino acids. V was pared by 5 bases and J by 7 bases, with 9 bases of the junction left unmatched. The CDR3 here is CASSILAGGPYEQYF. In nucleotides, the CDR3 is TGTGCCAGCAGTATTCTAGCGGGAGGGCCGTATGAGCAGTACTTC.

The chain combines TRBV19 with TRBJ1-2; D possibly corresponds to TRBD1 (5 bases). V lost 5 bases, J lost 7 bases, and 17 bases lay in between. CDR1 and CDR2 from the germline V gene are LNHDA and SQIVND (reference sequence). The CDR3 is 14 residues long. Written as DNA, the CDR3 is TGTGCCAGTAGTCCATCGGTCGCGGGGGGTGGCTACACCTTC. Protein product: CASSPSVAGGGYTF.

In nucleotides, the CDR3 is TGTGCCAGCAGTGAGACTAGCGGGAGTACCGGGGAGCTGTTTTTT. It is translated as CASSETSGSTGELFF. This sequence joins TRBV6-4 and TRBJ2-2, with 12 positions matching TRBD2. Germline V gene lookup returns CDR1 MRHNA and CDR2 SNTAGT. V lost 3 bases to trimming and J lost 5 bases; unmatched junction nucleotides: 1. The CDR3 has 15 amino acids.

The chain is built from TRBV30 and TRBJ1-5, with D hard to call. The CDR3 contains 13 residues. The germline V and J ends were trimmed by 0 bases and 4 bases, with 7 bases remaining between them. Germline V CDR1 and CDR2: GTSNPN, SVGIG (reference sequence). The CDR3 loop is CAWSVDGNQPQHF. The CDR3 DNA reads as TGTGCCTGGAGTGTAGACGGAAATCAGCCCCAGCATTTT.

CDR3 protein: CSVLSAGQGGYEQYF. As DNA, the CDR3 is TGCAGCGTTCTATCCGCTGGACAGGGAGGCTACGAGCAGTACTTC. V and J are TRBV29-1 and TRBJ2-7; 8 bases are a match to TRBD1. From germline, CDR1 is SQVTM and CDR2 ANQGSEA. The CDR3 has 15 amino acids. Trimming removed 5 bases from V and 3 bases from J; junction bases left unmatched: 12.

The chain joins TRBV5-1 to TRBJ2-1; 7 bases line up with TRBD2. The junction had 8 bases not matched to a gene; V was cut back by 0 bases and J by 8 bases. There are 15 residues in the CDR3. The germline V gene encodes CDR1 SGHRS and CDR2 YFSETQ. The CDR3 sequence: CASSLGGRAFDEQFF. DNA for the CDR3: TGCGCCAGCAGCTTGGGCGGGAGAGCGTTCGATGAGCAGTTCTTC.

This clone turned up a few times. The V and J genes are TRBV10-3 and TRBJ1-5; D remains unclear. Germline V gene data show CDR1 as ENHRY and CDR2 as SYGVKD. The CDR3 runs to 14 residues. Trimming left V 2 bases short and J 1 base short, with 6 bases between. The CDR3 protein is CAISELESNQPQHF. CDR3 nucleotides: TGTGCCATCAGTGAGCTGGAAAGCAATCAGCCCCAGCATTTT.

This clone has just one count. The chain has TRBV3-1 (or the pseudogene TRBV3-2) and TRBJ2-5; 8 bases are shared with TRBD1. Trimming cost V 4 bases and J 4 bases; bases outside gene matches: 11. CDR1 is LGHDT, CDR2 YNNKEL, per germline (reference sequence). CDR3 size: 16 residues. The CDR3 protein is CASSPSGTGARETQYF. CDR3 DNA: TGTGCCAGCAGCCCCTCCGGGACAGGCGCTCGAGAGACCCAGTACTTC.

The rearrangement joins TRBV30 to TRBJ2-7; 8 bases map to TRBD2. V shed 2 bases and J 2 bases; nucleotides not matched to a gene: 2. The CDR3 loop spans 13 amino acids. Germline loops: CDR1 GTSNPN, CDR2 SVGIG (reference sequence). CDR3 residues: CAWSSGGTYEQYF. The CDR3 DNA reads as TGTGCCTGGAGTAGCGGGGGTACCTACGAGCAGTACTTC.

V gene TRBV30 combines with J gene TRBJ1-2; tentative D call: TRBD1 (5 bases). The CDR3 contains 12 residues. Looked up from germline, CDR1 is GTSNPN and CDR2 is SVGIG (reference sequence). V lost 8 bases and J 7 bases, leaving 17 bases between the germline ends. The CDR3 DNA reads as TGTGCCCGGGACCGGCGGGGGAGTGGCTACACCTTC. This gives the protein CARDRRGSGYTF.

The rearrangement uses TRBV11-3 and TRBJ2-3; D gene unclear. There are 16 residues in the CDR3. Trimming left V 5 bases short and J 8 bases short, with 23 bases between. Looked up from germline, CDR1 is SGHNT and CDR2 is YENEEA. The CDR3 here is CASSRAAIRSHGTQYF. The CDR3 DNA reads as TGTGCCAGCAGCCGGGCGGCCATCAGATCACACGGTACGCAGTATTTT.

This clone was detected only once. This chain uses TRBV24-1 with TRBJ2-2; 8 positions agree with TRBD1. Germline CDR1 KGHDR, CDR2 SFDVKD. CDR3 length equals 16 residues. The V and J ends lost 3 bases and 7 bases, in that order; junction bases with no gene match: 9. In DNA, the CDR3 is TGTGCCACCAGTGATATGGAGCAGGGGGCTGGCGGGGAGCTGTTTTTT. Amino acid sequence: CATSDMEQGAGGELFF.

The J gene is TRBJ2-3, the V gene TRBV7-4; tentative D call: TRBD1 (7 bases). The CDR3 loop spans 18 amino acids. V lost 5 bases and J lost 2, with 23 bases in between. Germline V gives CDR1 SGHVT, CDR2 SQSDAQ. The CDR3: CASSLRDSPDYPTDTQYF. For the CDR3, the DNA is TGTGCCAGCAGCCTCCGGGACAGCCCGGACTACCCCACAGATACGCAGTATTTT.

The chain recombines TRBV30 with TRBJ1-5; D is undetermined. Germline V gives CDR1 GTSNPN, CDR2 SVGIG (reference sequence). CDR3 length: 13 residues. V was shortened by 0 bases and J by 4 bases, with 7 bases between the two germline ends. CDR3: CAWSVEGNQPQHF. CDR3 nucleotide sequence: TGTGCCTGGAGTGTAGAAGGGAATCAGCCCCAGCATTTT.

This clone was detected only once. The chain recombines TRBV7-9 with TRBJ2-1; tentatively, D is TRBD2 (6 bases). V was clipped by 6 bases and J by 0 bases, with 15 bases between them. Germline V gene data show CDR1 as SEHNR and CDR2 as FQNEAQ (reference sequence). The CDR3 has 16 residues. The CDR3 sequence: CASRPFLGGSYNEQFF. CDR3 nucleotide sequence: TGTGCCAGCAGACCGTTTCTGGGGGGCTCCTACAATGAGCAGTTCTTC. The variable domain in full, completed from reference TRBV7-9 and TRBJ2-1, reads DTGVSQNPRHKITKRGQNVTFRCDPISEHNRLYWYRQTLGQGPEFLTYFQNEAQLEKSRLLSDRFSAERPKGSFSTLEIQRTEQGDSAMYLCASRPFLGGSYNEQFFGPGTRLTVL.

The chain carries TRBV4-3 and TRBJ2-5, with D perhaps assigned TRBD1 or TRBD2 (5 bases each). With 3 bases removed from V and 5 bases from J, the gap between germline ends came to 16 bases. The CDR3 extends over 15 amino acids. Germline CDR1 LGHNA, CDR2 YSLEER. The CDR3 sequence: CASSQNYGTPETQYF. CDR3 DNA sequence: TGCGCCAGCAGCCAGAACTACGGGACCCCGGAGACCCAGTACTTC.

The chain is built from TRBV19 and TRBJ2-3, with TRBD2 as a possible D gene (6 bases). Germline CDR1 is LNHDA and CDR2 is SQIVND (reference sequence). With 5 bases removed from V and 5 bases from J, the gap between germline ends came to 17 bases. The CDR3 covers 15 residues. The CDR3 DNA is TGTGCCAGTAGTGCCTCGACTAGGGTAGGAGATACGCAGTATTTT. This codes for CASSASTRVGDTQYF.